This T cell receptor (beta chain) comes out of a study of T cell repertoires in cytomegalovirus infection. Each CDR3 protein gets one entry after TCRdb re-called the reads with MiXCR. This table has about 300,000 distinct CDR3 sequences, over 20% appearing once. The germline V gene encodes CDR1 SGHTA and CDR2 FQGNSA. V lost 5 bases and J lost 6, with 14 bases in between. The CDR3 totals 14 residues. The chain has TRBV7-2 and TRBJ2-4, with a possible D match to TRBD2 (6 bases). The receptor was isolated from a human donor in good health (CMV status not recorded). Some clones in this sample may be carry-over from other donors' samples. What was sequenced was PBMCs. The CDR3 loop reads CASSPAGGRNIQYF. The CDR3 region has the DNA TGTGCCAGCAGCCCCGCCGGGGGACGAAACATTCAGTACTTC.